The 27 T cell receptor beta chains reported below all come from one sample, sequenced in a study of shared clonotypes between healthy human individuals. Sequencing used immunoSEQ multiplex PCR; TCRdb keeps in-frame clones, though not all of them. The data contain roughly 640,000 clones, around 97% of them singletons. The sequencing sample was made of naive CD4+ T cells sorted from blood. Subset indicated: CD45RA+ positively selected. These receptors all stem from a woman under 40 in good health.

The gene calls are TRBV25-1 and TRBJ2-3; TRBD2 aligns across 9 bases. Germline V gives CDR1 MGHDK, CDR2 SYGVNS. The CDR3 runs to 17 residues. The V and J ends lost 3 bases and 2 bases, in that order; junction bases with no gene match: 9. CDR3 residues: CASSEGGGGRATDTQYF. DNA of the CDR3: TGTGCCAGCAGTGAGGGGGGCGGCGGGAGGGCCACAGATACGCAGTATTTT.

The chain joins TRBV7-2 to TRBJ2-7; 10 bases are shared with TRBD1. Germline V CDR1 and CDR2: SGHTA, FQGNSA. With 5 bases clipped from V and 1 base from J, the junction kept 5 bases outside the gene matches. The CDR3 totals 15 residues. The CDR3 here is CASSRRDRGSYEQYF. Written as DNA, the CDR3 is TGTGCCAGCAGCCGCCGGGACAGGGGTTCCTACGAGCAGTACTTC.

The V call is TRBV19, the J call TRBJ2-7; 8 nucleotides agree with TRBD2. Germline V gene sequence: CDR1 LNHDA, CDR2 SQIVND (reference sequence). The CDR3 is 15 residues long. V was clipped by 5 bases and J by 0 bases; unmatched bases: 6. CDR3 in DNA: TGTGCCAGTAGTGTCGCCGGGACTAGCTCCTACGAGCAGTACTTC. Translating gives CASSVAGTSSYEQYF.

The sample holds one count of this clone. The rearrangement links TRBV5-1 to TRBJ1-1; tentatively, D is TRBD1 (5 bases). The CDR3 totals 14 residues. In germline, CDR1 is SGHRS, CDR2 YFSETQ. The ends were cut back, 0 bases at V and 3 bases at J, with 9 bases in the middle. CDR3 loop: CASSLVRVDTEAFF. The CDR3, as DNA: TGCGCCAGCAGCTTGGTCAGGGTGGACACTGAAGCTTTCTTT.

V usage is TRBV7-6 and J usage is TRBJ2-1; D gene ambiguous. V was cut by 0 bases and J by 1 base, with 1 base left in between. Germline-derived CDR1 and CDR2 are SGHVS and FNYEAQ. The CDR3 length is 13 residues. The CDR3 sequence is CASSLASYNEQFF. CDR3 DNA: TGTGCCAGCAGCTTAGCATCCTACAATGAGCAGTTCTTC.

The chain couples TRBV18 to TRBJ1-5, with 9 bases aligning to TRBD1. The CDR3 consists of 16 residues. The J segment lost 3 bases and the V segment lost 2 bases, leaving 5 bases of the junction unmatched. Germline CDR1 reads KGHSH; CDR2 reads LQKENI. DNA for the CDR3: TGTGCCAGCTCACCATTCGGGACAGGGAACAATCAGCCCCAGCATTTT. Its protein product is CASSPFGTGNNQPQHF.

For the CDR3, the DNA is TGTGCCTGGTCGACCGGGACTAGCGGCAATGAGCAGTTCTTC. It specifies CAWSTGTSGNEQFF. The chain employs TRBV30 and TRBJ2-1, with 11 bases that match TRBD2. The germline gives CDR1 GTSNPN, CDR2 SVGIG (reference sequence). V lost 5 bases to trimming and J lost 6 bases; unmatched junction nucleotides: 6. CDR3 length equals 14 residues. Complete variable domain (other parts from reference TRBV30 and TRBJ2-1): SQTIHQWPATLVQPVGSPLSLECTVEGTSNPNLYWYRQAAGRGLQLLFYSVGIGQISSEVPQNLSASRPQDRQFILSSKKLLLSDSGFYLCAWSTGTSGNEQFFGPGTRLTVL.

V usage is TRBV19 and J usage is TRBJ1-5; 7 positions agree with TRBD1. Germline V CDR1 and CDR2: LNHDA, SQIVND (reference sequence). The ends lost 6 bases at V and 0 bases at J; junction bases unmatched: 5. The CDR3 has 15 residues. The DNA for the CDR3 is TGTGCCAGTAGACAGGGACAGTATAGCAATCAGCCCCAGCATTTT. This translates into CASRQGQYSNQPQHF.

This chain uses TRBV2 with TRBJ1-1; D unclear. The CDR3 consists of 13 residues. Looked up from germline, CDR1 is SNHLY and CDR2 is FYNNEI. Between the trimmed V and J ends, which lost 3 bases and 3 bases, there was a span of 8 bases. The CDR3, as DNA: TGTGCCAGCAGTGAGACCTGGGACACTGAAGCTTTCTTT. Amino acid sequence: CASSETWDTEAFF.

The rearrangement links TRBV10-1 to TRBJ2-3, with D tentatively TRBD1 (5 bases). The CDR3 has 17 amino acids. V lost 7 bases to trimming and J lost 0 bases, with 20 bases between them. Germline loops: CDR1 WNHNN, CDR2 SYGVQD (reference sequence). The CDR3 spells CASIDAGAPSSTDTQYF. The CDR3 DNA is TGCGCCAGCATAGATGCTGGGGCTCCCTCTAGCACAGATACGCAGTATTTT.

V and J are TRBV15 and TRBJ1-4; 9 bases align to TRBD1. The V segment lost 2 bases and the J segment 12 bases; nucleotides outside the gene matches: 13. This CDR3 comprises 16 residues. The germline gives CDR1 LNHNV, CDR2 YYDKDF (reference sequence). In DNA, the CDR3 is TGTGCCACCAGCAGACGCGCCGGGACAGGGAAGTCGGAACTGTTTTTT. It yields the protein CATSRRAGTGKSELFF.

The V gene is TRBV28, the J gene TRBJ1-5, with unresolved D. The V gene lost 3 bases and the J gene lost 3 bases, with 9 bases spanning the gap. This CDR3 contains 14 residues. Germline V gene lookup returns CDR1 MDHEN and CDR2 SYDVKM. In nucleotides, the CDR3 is TGTGCCAGCAGTTTCGGTCAGATCAATCAGCCCCAGCATTTT. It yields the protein CASSFGQINQPQHF.

The CDR3 nucleotides are TGTGCCAGCAGCAACAGCGGGAGCTCCTACAATGAGCAGTTCTTC. Protein sequence: CASSNSGSSYNEQFF. The chain uses TRBV28 and TRBJ2-1; 8 nucleotides line up with TRBD2. The germline V gene has CDR1 MDHEN and CDR2 SYDVKM. Unmatched junction bases numbered 4, after V lost 6 bases and J lost 0 bases. The CDR3 contains 15 residues.

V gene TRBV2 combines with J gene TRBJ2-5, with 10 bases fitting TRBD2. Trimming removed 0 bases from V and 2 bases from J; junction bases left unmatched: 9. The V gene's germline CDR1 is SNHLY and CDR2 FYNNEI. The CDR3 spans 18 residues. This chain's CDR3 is CASSEASGRIRPQETQYF. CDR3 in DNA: TGTGCCAGCAGTGAAGCTAGCGGGAGGATACGCCCACAAGAGACCCAGTACTTC.

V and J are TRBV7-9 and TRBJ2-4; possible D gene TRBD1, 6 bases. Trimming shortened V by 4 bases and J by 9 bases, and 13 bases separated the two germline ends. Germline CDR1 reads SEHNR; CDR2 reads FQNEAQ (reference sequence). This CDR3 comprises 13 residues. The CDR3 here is CASSSLTGPIQYF. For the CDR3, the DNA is TGTGCCAGCAGCTCCCTCACAGGGCCCATTCAGTACTTC.

The CDR3, as DNA: TGTGCCAGCAGCCAAGTCCAGGGTCAGCCCCAGCATTTT. Translating it yields CASSQVQGQPQHF. J is TRBJ1-5 and V is TRBV14, with D possibly being TRBD1 (5 bases). CDR1 SGHDN and CDR2 FVKESK come from the germline V gene. V gave up 1 base and J gave up 6 bases, with 7 bases separating them. The CDR3 contains 13 residues.

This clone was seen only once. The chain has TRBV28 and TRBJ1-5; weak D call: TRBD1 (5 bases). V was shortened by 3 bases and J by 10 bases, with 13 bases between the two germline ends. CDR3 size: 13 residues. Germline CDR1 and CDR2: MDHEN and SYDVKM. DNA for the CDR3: TGTGCCAGCAGTTTTGTGGGGCGGAGACCCCAGCATTTT. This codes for CASSFVGRRPQHF.

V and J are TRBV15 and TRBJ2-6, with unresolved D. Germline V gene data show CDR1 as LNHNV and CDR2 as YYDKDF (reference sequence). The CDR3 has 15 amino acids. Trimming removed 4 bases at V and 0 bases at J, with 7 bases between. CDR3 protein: CATSKDHSGANVLTF. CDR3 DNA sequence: TGTGCCACCAGCAAAGACCACTCTGGGGCCAACGTCCTGACTTTC.

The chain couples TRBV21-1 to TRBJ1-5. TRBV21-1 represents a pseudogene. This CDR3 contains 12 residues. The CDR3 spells CASSKGCLAQHF. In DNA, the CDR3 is TGTGCCAGCAGCAAAGGGTGTTTAGCCCAGCATTTT.

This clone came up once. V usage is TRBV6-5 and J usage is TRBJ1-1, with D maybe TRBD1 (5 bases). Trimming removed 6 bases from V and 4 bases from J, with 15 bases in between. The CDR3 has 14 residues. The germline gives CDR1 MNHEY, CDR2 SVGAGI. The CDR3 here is CASRRDWQSTEAFF. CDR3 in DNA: TGTGCCAGCAGGCGGGACTGGCAGAGCACTGAAGCTTTCTTT.

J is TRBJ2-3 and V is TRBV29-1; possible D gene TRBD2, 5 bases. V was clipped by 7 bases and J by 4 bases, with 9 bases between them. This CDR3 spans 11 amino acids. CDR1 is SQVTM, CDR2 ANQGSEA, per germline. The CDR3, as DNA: TGCAGCGGGTCGCGGGCAGATACGCAGTATTTT. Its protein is CSGSRADTQYF.

CDR3 nucleotides: TGTGCCAGCAGTCTCCTAGGGAGGGATACGCAGTATTTT. This encodes CASSLLGRDTQYF. The chain is built from TRBV2 and TRBJ2-3, with D perhaps matching TRBD2 (6 bases). This CDR3 region has 13 residues. Trimming shortened V by 5 bases and J by 6 bases, and 12 bases separated the two germline ends. Germline CDR1 and CDR2: SNHLY and FYNNEI. The full variable domain, rest sourced from reference TRBV2 and TRBJ2-3, is EPEVTQTPSHQVTQMGQEVILRCVPISNHLYFYWYRQILGQKVEFLVSFYNNEISEKSEIFDDQFSVERPDGSNFTLKIRSTKLEDSAMYFCASSLLGRDTQYFGPGTRLTVL.

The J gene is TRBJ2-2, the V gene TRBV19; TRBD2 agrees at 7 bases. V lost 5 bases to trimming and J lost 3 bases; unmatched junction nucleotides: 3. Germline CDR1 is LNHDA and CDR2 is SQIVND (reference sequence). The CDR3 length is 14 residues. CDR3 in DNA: TGTGCCAGTAGTGTTCGGGGGGACACCGGGGAGCTGTTTTTT. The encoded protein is CASSVRGDTGELFF.

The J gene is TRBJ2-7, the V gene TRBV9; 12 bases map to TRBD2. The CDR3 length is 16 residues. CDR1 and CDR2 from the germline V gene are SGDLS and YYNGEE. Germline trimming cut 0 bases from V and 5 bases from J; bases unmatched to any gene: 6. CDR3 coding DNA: TGTGCCAGCAGCGTAGAGCTAGCGGGAGGGGTAGACGAGCAGTACTTC. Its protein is CASSVELAGGVDEQYF.

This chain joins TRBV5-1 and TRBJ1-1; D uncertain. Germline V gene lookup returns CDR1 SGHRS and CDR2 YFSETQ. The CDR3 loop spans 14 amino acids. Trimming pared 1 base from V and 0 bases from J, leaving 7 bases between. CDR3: CASSLNQLNTEAFF. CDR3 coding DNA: TGCGCCAGCAGCTTGAACCAGTTGAACACTGAAGCTTTCTTT.

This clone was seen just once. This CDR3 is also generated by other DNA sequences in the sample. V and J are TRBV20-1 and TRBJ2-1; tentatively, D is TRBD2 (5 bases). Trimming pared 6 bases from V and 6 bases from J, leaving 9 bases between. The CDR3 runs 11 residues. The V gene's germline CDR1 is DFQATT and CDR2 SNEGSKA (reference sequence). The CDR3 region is CSARDFNEQFF. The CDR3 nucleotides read TGCAGTGCCCGGGATTTCAATGAGCAGTTCTTC.

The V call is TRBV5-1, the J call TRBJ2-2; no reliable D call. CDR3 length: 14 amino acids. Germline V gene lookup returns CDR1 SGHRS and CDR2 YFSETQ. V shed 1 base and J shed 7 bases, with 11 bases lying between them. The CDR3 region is CASSLSERVGELFF. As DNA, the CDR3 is TGCGCCAGCAGCTTGTCAGAACGGGTCGGGGAGCTGTTTTTT.